These T cell receptor beta chains were read from a single sample in a study of blood T cell repertoires in COVID-19. The protocol was immunoSEQ multiplex PCR, while the TCRdb copy is restricted to in-frame clones and leaves out a portion. The sample consists of roughly 220,000 clones, approximately 78% of them appearing once. Material: peripheral blood. The receptors here all came from a woman aged 80 or over with COVID-19, enrolled during active disease. The CDR3 runs from the conserved cysteine through the conserved F or W. Clone size is stated in some rows and not others, as once, few, many or a class when expanded.

j_gene: TRBJ1-1
v_gene: TRBV5-1
abundance: NA
CDR3aa: CASSLARGRGGVTEAFF

j_gene: TRBJ2-5
v_gene: TRBV7-2
abundance: NA
CDR3aa: CASTGGRKTQYF

j_gene: TRBJ2-5
v_gene: TRBV9
abundance: once
CDR3aa: CASSKTGTAGLAGPGTQYF

j_gene: TRBJ2-1
v_gene: TRBV7-3
abundance: NA
CDR3aa: CASSLRGGGPGNEQFF

j_gene: TRBJ1-4
v_gene: TRBV19
abundance: NA
CDR3aa: CASSPNEKLFF

j_gene: TRBJ2-7
v_gene: TRBV30
abundance: NA
CDR3aa: CAWKLAGGYEQYF

j_gene: TRBJ2-2
v_gene: TRBV7-3
abundance: NA
CDR3aa: CASSWVGGNTGELFF

j_gene: TRBJ1-1
v_gene: TRBV19
abundance: once
CDR3aa: CASSRQGGLGNTEAFF

j_gene: TRBJ1-4
v_gene: TRBV6-6
abundance: once
CDR3aa: CASSYQGATTNEKLFF

j_gene: TRBJ2-1
v_gene: TRBV13
abundance: NA
CDR3aa: CASSLQNFEQFF

j_gene: TRBJ1-5
v_gene: TRBV29-1
abundance: NA
CDR3aa: CSASYSNQPQHF

j_gene: TRBJ2-1
v_gene: TRBV7-2
abundance: NA
CDR3aa: CASSSGLAVYNEQFF

j_gene: TRBJ1-1
v_gene: TRBV11-2
abundance: NA
CDR3aa: CASSLGRVIEAFF

j_gene: TRBJ1-2
v_gene: TRBV29-1
abundance: NA
CDR3aa: CSVQGGGYGYTF

j_gene: TRBJ2-2
v_gene: TRBV11-1
abundance: once
CDR3aa: CASSLPGLNTGELFF

j_gene: TRBJ2-1
v_gene: TRBV5-1
abundance: NA
CDR3aa: CASSSSILDPGGKFF

j_gene: TRBJ1-5
v_gene: TRBV7-2
abundance: NA
CDR3aa: CASRGNRGIQPQHF

j_gene: TRBJ1-2
v_gene: TRBV6-2/TRBV6-3
abundance: NA
CDR3aa: CASSPGQGSGYTF

j_gene: TRBJ2-7
v_gene: TRBV15
abundance: NA
CDR3aa: CATSRTSVGEQYF

j_gene: TRBJ1-6
v_gene: TRBV5-5
abundance: once
CDR3aa: CASKVGPRAYNSPLHF

j_gene: TRBJ2-7
v_gene: TRBV28
abundance: NA
CDR3aa: CASTAGLTASF

j_gene: TRBJ1-1
v_gene: TRBV30
abundance: NA
CDR3aa: CAWSGARYTEAFF

j_gene: TRBJ2-7
v_gene: TRBV30
abundance: NA
CDR3aa: CAWSDSGDEQYF

j_gene: TRBJ1-3
v_gene: TRBV2
abundance: NA
CDR3aa: CASSAGTTSGNTIYF

j_gene: TRBJ2-2
v_gene: TRBV6-2/TRBV6-3
abundance: NA
CDR3aa: CASSYPNLEGYNTGELFF

j_gene: TRBJ2-7
v_gene: TRBV6-5
abundance: NA
CDR3aa: CASSYSNSRDEQYF